Listed below are T cell receptor beta chains from one sample, sequenced in a study of neurological immune-mediated disorders. TCRdb used MiXCR to reprocess the 5' RACE reads, holding one entry per CDR3 protein. Among roughly 38,000 distinct CDR3 sequences, over 2% were seen once, and the ten largest hold 10% to 15%. Sequencing was performed on PBMCs. These receptors originate from a man aged 25 to 40 with multiple sclerosis. Each CDR3 is given with its conserved first and last residue. D genes are given only for firm matches. Only part of the rows carry a size: once, few, many, or a class if the clone is expanded.

15	TRBV20-1	TRBJ2-1	many	TRBD2	TGCAGTGCTCGCCCGGGACTAGCGGGAGGCAATGAGCAGTTCTTC	CSARPGLAGGNEQFF
15	TRBV6-2/TRBV6-3	TRBJ2-5	many	TRBD2	TGTGCCAGCAGTTACTCCTCGGGACTAGCGGAGACCCAGTACTTC	CASSYSSGLAETQYF
13	TRBV20-1	TRBJ1-1	many	.	TGCAGTGCTAGAGATCAAAGGGACACTGAAGCTTTCTTT	CSARDQRDTEAFF
12	TRBV27	TRBJ2-2	many	.	TGTGCCAGCAGTTGGGGGTCCGGGGAGCTGTTTTTT	CASSWGSGELFF
18	TRBV20-1	TRBJ2-1	many	TRBD1	TGCAGTGCTGAAAAAACAGGGGGCCGGCCGAACTTATACAATGAGCAGTTCTTC	CSAEKTGGRPNLYNEQFF
14	TRBV6-1	TRBJ1-5	.	TRBD1	TGTGCCAGCAGTCGGACAGGGGGCAATCAGCCCCAGCATTTT	CASSRTGGNQPQHF
14	TRBV20-1	TRBJ2-5	many	.	TGCAGTGCTAGAGAGACAGGAGAGCAAGAGACCCAGTACTTC	CSARETGEQETQYF
15	TRBV12-3/TRBV12-4	TRBJ2-3	many	.	TGTGCCAGCAGTCGCCTCGGGATCGGAACAGATACGCAGTATTTT	CASSRLGIGTDTQYF
16	TRBV20-1	TRBJ1-1	many	.	TGCAGTGCCCGGACGATTCTTATCCGGGGAGATACTGAAGCTTTCTTT	CSARTILIRGDTEAFF
15	TRBV6-2/TRBV6-3	TRBJ2-3	.	TRBD2	TGTGCCAGCAGTCTGCGGGAGACTAGCACAGATACGCAGTATTTT	CASSLRETSTDTQYF
15	TRBV7-3	TRBJ2-5	many	TRBD2	TGTGCCAGCAGCGTGGGACTAGCGAACCAAGAGACCCAGTACTTC	CASSVGLANQETQYF
14	TRBV20-1	TRBJ1-1	many	.	TGCAGTGCTAAGCAGGGAGTAAGTAGGACTGAAGCTTTCTTT	CSAKQGVSRTEAFF
12	TRBV19	TRBJ1-1	many	.	TGTGCCAGTAGTATAGGTGGCTCTGAAGCTTTCTTT	CASSIGGSEAFF
15	TRBV9	TRBJ2-2	many	TRBD2	TGTGCCAGCAGCGTAGGACTAGCGGGGGGTGGACCGCTGTTTTTT	CASSVGLAGGGPLFF
12	TRBV5-1	TRBJ1-3	many	.	TGCGCCAGCAGAGAAGGGGGAAACACCATATATTTT	CASREGGNTIYF
16	TRBV5-1	TRBJ2-3	medium-sized	.	TGCGCCAGCAGCCCCGGGGGACACCCCTTCACAGATACGCAGTATTTT	CASSPGGHPFTDTQYF
13	TRBV27	TRBJ2-7	many	.	TGTGCCAGCAGTTCCCCCTTCGGGGACGAGCAGTACTTC	CASSSPFGDEQYF
13	TRBV20-1	TRBJ2-1	many	.	TGCAGTGCTAGCACAGAGCCCTACAATGAGCAGTTCTTC	CSASTEPYNEQFF
11	TRBV5-1	TRBJ2-5	medium-sized	.	TGCGCCAGCAGCTTCCAAGAGACCCAGTACTTC	CASSFQETQYF
14	TRBV7-9	TRBJ1-1	many	TRBD1	TGTGCCAGCAGCCCCGGGACAGTGAACACTGAAGCTTTCTTT	CASSPGTVNTEAFF
15	TRBV7-2	TRBJ2-5	many	TRBD1	TGTGCCAGCAGCCAGGACAGGGCGAGCTATGAGACCCAGTACTTC	CASSQDRASYETQYF
14	TRBV15	TRBJ2-7	many	.	TGTGCCACCAGCAGACCTCAGTCGGGGTTGGCTCTGTACTTC	CATSRPQSGLALYF
15	TRBV20-1	TRBJ2-7	many	TRBD2	TGCAGTGCTAGACAACTAGCGGGGGACTCCTACGAGCAGTACTTC	CSARQLAGDSYEQYF
14	TRBV10-2	TRBJ2-5	.	.	TGCGCCAGCACGTCGGACTTGGGAATAGAGACCCAGTACTTC	CASTSDLGIETQYF
15	TRBV28	TRBJ2-2	.	TRBD2	TGTGCCAGCAGCCATAGCGGGATTGGAGCCGGGGAGCTGTTTTTT	CASSHSGIGAGELFF
14	TRBV5-1	TRBJ1-2	many	.	TGCGCCAGCAGCTTAGAGCAGGGAACCTATGGCTACACCTTC	CASSLEQGTYGYTF
14	TRBV6-5	TRBJ1-1	many	TRBD1	TGTGCCAGCAGTCAGGGACAGTCGAACACTGAAGCTTTCTTT	CASSQGQSNTEAFF
15	TRBV7-9	TRBJ1-1	many	TRBD1	TGTGCCAGCAGCTTAGAAGGGACAGCGAACACTGAAGCTTTCTTT	CASSLEGTANTEAFF
13	TRBV20-1	TRBJ2-3	many	.	TGCAGTGCGAGGGGACTGTGGGCAGATACGCAGTATTTT	CSARGLWADTQYF
13	TRBV20-1	TRBJ2-5	many	.	TGCAGTGAAAAGAATCGCTACGGGGAGACCCAGTACTTC	CSEKNRYGETQYF
13	TRBV7-7	TRBJ2-5	many	.	TGTGCCAGCAGCCCGGGAGCACAAGAGACCCAGTACTTC	CASSPGAQETQYF
12	TRBV19	TRBJ2-2	many	.	TGTGCCAGTAGTATAGGGCACCGGGAGCTGTTTTTT	CASSIGHRELFF